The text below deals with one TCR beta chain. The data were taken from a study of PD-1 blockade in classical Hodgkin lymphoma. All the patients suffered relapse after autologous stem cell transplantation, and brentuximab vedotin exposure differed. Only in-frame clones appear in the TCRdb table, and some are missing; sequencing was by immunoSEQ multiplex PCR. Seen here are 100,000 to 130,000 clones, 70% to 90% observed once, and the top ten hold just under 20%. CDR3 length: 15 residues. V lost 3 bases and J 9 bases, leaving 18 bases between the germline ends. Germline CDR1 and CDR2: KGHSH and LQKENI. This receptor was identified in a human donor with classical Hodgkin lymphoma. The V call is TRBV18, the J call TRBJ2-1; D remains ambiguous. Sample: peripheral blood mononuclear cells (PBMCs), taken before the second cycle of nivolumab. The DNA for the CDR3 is TGTGCCAGCTCACCCCCGAAAGGGCCTTGGGTTGAGCAGTTCTTC. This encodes CASSPPKGPWVEQFF.